This is a list of T cell receptor beta chains from one sample in a study of T cell repertoires in cytomegalovirus infection. Each CDR3 protein gets one entry after TCRdb re-called the reads with MiXCR. The data contain around 800,000 distinct CDR3 sequences, roughly 33% of them singletons. These TCRs are of unknown antigen specificity. The source was cultured CD8+ T cells from PBMCs, collected from culture after CMV antigen stimulation. These receptors originate from a human donor in good health (CMV status not recorded). Some clones in this sample may be carry-over from other donors' samples. Each CDR3 is given with its conserved first and last residue. The D gene is left open where the match is weak. Rows may omit the clone size; those that give it use once, few, many or a size class.

D	size	length	V	J	CDR3	DNA
-	few	13	TRBV7-2	TRBJ1-2	CASSSYDPYGYTF	TGTGCCAGCAGCTCTTACGACCCCTATGGCTACACCTTC
TRBD1	-	17	TRBV28	TRBJ1-5	CVSEPGTGIGGNQPQHF	TGTGTCAGCGAACCCGGGACAGGGATTGGGGGCAATCAGCCCCAGCATTTT
-	-	13	TRBV15	TRBJ1-1	CATSREGVREAFF	TGTGCCACCAGCAGAGAAGGGGTTCGGGAAGCTTTCTTT
-	many	13	TRBV7-6	TRBJ2-7	CASSYRKAYEQYF	TGTGCCAGCAGCTACCGGAAGGCCTACGAGCAGTACTTC
-	-	14	TRBV15	TRBJ1-2	CATSRAGQIYGYTF	TGTGCCACCAGCAGAGCCGGACAGATTTATGGCTACACCTTC
-	-	16	TRBV18	TRBJ2-5	CASSPVDTSAPETQYF	TGTGCCAGCTCACCAGTGGACACCTCCGCCCCAGAGACCCAGTACTTC
-	-	17	TRBV10-3	TRBJ1-1	CAISVEGNRHQNTEAFF	TGTGCCATCAGCGTGGAGGGGAATAGACACCAGAACACTGAAGCTTTCTTT
-	many	18	TRBV7-8	TRBJ2-6	CASSLGAVGGAGANVLTF	TGTGCCAGCAGCTTAGGGGCCGTGGGGGGAGCCGGGGCCAACGTCCTGACTTTC
-	few	14	TRBV14	TRBJ1-6	CASSLSGLGSPLHF	TGTGCCAGCAGCCTATCGGGGTTAGGTTCACCCCTCCACTTT
-	-	15	TRBV27	TRBJ2-1	CASTWGGQEYNEQFF	TGTGCCAGCACCTGGGGGGGGCAGGAGTACAATGAGCAGTTCTTC
-	-	12	TRBV29-1	TRBJ2-7	CSVEGQTYEQYF	TGCAGCGTTGAAGGACAGACCTACGAGCAGTACTTC
TRBD2	few	13	TRBV7-7	TRBJ2-3	CASSIAGGDTQYF	TGTGCTAGCAGCATCGCGGGGGGAGATACGCAGTATTTT
TRBD1	few	14	TRBV27	TRBJ1-2	CASRSTGEIYGYTF	TGTGCCAGCAGGTCCACAGGGGAGATCTATGGCTACACCTTC
-	-	15	TRBV5-1	TRBJ1-1	CASSLGPGADTEAFF	TGCGCCAGCAGCTTGGGTCCCGGTGCGGACACTGAAGCTTTCTTT
-	few	13	TRBV19	TRBJ1-2	CASSMEDNYGYTF	TGTGCCAGTAGTATGGAAGATAACTATGGCTACACCTTC
-	few	15	TRBV20-1	TRBJ1-1	CSARDRQGPNTEAFF	TGCAGTGCTAGAGATCGTCAGGGACCGAACACTGAAGCTTTCTTT
-	-	17	TRBV4-1	TRBJ2-5	CASSQDGSGLLGETQYF	TGTGCCAGCAGCCAAGATGGATCGGGACTGCTCGGAGAGACCCAGTACTTC
-	many	15	TRBV7-2	TRBJ2-2	CASSSRVGNTGELFF	TGTGCCAGCAGCTCCCGGGTTGGGAACACCGGGGAGCTGTTTTTT